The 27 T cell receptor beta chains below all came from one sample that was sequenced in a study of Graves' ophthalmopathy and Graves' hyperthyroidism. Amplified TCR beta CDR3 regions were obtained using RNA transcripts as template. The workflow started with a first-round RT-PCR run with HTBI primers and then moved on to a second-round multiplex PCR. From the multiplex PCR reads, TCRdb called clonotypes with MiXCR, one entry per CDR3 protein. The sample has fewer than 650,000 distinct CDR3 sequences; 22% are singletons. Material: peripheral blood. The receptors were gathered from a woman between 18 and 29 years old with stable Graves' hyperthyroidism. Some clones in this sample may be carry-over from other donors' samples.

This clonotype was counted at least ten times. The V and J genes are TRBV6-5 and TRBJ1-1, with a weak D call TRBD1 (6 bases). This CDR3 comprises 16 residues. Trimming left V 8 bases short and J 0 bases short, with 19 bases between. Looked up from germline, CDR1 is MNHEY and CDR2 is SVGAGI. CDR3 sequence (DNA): TGTGCCAGCGGGTCAGGACAGCTTAGCATGAACACTGAAGCTTTCTTT. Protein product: CASGSGQLSMNTEAFF.

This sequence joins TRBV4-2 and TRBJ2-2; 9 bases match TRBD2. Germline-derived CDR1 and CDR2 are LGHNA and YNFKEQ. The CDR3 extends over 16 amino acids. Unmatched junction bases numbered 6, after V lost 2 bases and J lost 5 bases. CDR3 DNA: TGTGCCAGCAGCCAATATGCGGGGGGGCAAACCGGGGAGCTGTTTTTT. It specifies CASSQYAGGQTGELFF.

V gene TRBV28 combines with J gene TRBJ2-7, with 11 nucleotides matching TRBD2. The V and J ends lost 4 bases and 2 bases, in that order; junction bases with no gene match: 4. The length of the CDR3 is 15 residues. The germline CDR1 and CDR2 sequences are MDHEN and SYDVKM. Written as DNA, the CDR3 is TGTGCCAGCAGTTCTAGCGGGAGGCCTCCCTACGAGCAGTACTTC. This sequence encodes CASSSSGRPPYEQYF.

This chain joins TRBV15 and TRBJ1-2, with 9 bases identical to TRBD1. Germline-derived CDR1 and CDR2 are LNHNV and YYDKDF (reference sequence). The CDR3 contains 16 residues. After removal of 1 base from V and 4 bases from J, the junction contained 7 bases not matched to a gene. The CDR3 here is CATSRGLGTGSYGYTF. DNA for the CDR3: TGTGCCACCAGCAGAGGTCTAGGGACAGGGAGCTATGGCTACACCTTC.

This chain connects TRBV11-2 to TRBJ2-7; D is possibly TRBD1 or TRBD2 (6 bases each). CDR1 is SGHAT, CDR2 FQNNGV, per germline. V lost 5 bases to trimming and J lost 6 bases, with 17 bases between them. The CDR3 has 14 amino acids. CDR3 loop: CASSTGMWGGEQYF. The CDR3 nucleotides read TGTGCCAGCAGCACAGGGATGTGGGGAGGCGAGCAGTACTTC. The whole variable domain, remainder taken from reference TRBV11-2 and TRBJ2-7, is EAGVAQSPRYKIIEKRQSVAFWCNPISGHATLYWYQQILGQGPKLLIQFQNNGVVDDSQLPKDRFSAERLKGVDSTLKIQPAKLEDSAVYLCASSTGMWGGEQYFGPGTRLTVT.

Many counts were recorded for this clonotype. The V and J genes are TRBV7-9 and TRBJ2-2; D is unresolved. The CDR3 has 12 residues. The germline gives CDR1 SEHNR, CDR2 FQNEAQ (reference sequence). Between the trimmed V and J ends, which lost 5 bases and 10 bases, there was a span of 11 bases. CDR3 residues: CASSRDLEELFF. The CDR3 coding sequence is TGTGCCAGCAGCCGTGACCTGGAGGAGCTGTTTTTT.

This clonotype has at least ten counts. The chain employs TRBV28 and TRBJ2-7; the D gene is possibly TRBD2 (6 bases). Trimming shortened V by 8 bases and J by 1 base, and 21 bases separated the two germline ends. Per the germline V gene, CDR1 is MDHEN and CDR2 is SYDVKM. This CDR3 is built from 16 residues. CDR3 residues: CASAPLTRERSYEQYF. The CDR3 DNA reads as TGTGCCAGCGCCCCTCTTACCCGGGAGAGATCCTACGAGCAGTACTTC. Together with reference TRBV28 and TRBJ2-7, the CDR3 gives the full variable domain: DVKVTQSSRYLVKRTGEKVFLECVQDMDHENMFWYRQDPGLGLRLIYFSYDVKMKEKGDIPEGYSVSREKKERFSLILESASTNQTSMYLCASAPLTRERSYEQYFGPGTRLTVT.

CDR3 sequence reads: CASSLSGWDSYEQYF. The CDR3 DNA sequence: TGTGCCAGCAGTTTGAGCGGGTGGGACTCCTACGAGCAGTACTTC. The chain employs TRBV12-3 or TRBV12-4 and TRBJ2-7; tentatively, D is TRBD2 (6 bases). The CDR3 contains 15 residues. V was clipped by 3 bases and J by 0 bases, with 12 bases between them.

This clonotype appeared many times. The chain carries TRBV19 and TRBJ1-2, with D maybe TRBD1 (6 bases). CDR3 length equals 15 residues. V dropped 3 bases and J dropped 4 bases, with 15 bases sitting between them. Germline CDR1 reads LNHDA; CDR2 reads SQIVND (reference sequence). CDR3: CASSIDRPVGYGYTF. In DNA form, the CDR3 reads TGTGCCAGTAGTATCGACAGGCCCGTTGGCTATGGCTACACCTTC.

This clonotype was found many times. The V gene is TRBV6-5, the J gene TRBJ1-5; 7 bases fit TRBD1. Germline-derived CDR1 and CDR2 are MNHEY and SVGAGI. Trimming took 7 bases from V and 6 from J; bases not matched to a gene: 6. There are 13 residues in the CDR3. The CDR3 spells CASTQGDGQPQHF. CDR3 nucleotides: TGTGCCAGCACTCAGGGGGATGGTCAGCCCCAGCATTTT.

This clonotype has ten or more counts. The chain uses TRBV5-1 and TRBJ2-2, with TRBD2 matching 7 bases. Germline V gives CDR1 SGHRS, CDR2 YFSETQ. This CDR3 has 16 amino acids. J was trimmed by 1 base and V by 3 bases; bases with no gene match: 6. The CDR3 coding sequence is TGCGCCAGCAGCTACGGACTAGGGAAGAACACCGGGGAGCTGTTTTTT. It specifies CASSYGLGKNTGELFF.

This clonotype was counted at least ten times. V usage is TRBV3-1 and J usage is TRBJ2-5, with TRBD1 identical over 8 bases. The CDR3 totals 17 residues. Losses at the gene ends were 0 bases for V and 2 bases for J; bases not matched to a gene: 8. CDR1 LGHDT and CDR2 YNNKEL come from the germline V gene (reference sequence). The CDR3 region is CASSQDILGTGQETQYF. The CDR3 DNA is TGTGCCAGCAGCCAAGATATCCTCGGGACAGGACAAGAGACCCAGTACTTC.

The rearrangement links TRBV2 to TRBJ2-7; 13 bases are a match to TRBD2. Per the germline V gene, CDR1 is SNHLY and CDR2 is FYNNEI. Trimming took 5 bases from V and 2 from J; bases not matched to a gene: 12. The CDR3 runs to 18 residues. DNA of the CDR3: TGTGCCAGCAGTCAAACTAGCGGGAGGGCCCTCCCACCCTACGAGCAGTACTTC. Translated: CASSQTSGRALPPYEQYF.

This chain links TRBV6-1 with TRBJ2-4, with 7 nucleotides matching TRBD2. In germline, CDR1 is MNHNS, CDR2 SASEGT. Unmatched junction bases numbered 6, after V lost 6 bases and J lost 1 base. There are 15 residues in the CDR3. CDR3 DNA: TGTGCCAGCAGGGGAAGGGAGGGGGCCAAAAACATTCAGTACTTC. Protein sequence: CASRGREGAKNIQYF.

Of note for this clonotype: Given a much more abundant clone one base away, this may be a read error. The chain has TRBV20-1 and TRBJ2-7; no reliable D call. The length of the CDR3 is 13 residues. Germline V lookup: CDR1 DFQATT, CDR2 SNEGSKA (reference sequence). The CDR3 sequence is CTAVPLDVWEQYF. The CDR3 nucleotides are TGCACTGCAGTCCCCTTGGACGTGTGGGAGCAGTACTTC.

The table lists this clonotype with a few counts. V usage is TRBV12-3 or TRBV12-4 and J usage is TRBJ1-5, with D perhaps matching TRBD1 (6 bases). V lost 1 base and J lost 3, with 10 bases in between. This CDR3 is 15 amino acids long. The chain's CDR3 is CASSLGGPYNQPQHF. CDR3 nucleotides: TGTGCCAGCAGTTTAGGGGGGCCCTACAATCAGCCCCAGCATTTT.

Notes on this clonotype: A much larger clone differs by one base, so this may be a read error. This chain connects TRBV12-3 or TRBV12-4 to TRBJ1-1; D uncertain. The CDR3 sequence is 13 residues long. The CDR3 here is CAGSWKQWAEAFF. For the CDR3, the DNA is TGTGCCGGCAGTTGGAAACAGTGGGCTGAAGCTTTCTTT.

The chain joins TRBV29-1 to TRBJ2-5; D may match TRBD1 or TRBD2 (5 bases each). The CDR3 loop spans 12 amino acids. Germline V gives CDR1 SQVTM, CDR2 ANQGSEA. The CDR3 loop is CIVRGALETQYF. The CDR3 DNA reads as TGCATTGTGAGGGGAGCATTAGAGACCCAGTACTTC.

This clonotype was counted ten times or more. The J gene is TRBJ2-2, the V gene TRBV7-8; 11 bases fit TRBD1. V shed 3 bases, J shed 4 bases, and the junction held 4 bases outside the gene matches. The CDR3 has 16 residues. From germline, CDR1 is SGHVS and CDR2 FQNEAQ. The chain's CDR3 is CASSFRGQGVTGELFF. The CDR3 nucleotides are TGTGCCAGCAGCTTTAGGGGACAGGGGGTCACCGGGGAGCTGTTTTTT.

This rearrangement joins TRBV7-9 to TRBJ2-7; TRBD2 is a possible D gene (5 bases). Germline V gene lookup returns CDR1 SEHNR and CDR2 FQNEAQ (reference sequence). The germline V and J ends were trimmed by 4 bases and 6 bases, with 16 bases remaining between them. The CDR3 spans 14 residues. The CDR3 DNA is TGTGCCAGCAGCTCCCCACCTGAGGGCACCGAGCAGTACTTC. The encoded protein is CASSSPPEGTEQYF.

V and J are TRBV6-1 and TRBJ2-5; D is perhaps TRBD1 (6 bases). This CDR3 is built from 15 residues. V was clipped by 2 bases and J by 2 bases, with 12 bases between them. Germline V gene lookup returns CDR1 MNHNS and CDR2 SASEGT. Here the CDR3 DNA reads TGTGCCAGCAGTGAATACTGGACAGTACAAGAGACCCAGTACTTC. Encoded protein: CASSEYWTVQETQYF.

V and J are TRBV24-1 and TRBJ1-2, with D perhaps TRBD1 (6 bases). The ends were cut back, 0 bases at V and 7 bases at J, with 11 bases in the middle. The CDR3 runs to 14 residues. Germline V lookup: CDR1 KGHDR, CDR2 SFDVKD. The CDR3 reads CATSDLNRAGGYTF. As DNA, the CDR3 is TGTGCCACCAGTGATTTGAACAGGGCCGGTGGCTACACCTTC.

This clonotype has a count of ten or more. CDR3 sequence: CASSDSSGTDNSPLHF. In DNA form, the CDR3 reads TGTGCCAGCAGCGACTCCTCCGGGACGGATAATTCACCCCTCCACTTT. The chain is built from TRBV7-9 and TRBJ1-6; a possible D gene is TRBD1 (5 bases). V lost 5 bases and J 5 bases, leaving 16 bases between the germline ends. The CDR3 is 16 residues long. The germline CDR1 and CDR2 sequences are SEHNR and FQNEAQ (reference sequence).

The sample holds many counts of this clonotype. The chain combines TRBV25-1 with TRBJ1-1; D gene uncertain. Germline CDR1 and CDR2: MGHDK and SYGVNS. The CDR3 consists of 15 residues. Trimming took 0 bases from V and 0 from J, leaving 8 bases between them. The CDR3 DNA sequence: TGTGCCAGCAGTGAATATGAGGTTATGAACACTGAAGCTTTCTTT. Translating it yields CASSEYEVMNTEAFF.

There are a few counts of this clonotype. The CDR3 sequence: CASSQVARGGVGTEAFF. The CDR3 region has the DNA TGCGCCAGCAGCCAAGTAGCAAGGGGAGGTGTGGGAACTGAAGCTTTCTTT. The chain joins TRBV4-1 to TRBJ1-1, with D maybe TRBD1 (5 bases). V was shortened by 1 base and J by 5 bases, with 20 bases between the two germline ends. The CDR3 contains 17 residues. Germline V gene data show CDR1 as MGHRA and CDR2 as YSYEKL.

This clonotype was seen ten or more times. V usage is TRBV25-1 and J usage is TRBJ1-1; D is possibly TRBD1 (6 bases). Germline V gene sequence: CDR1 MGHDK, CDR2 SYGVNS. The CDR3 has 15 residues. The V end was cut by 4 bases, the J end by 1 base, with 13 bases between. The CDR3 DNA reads TGTGCCAGCAGTGGCCACAGGGACGCGAACACTGAAGCTTTCTTT. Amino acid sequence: CASSGHRDANTEAFF.

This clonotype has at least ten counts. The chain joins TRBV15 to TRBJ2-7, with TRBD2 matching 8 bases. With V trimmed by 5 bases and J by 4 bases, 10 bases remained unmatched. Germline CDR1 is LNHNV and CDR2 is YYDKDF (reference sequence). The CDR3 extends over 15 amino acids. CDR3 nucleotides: TGTGCCACCAGCCTACTAGCGGCCGAACCTTACGAGCAGTACTTC. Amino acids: CATSLLAAEPYEQYF.